These T cell receptor beta chains were read from a single sample in a study of shared clonotypes between healthy human individuals. The protocol was immunoSEQ multiplex PCR, while the TCRdb copy is restricted to in-frame clones and leaves out a portion. The sample gives millions of clones, 95% of which show up once; 0.1% to 0.15% is in the top ten. Source material: naive CD4+ T cells sorted from blood. The receptors derive from a man aged 18-30 years in good health. Both conserved end residues are trimmed from each CDR3.

v_gene	j_gene	len	CDR3aa
TRBV6-1	TRBJ2-3	11	ASSLRTGDTQY
TRBV30	TRBJ1-6	13	AWSEASLGDSPLH
TRBV11-1	TRBJ2-7	10	ASSPRTGEQY
TRBV5-1	TRBJ1-6	12	ASSFQYPNSPLH
TRBV7-2	TRBJ1-1	11	ASSLQENTEAF
TRBV7-9	TRBJ2-5	12	ASSYGTVQETQY
TRBV7-9	TRBJ2-3	13	ASSQGGLGADTQY
TRBV9	TRBJ2-7	12	ASSARTGPYEQY
TRBV7-2	TRBJ2-4	14	ASSFTGQGRRNIQY
TRBV5-8	TRBJ2-4	12	ASSSILAKNIQY
TRBV18	TRBJ2-7	12	ASSLLRTGNEQY
TRBV4-3	TRBJ2-7	13	ASSQGQGDSYEQY
TRBV30	TRBJ2-1	10	AWVRSYNEQF
TRBV30	TRBJ2-1	13	AWSEGGGSYNEQF
TRBV28	TRBJ1-4	13	ASSLGQGDSEKLF
TRBV5-4	TRBJ2-7	14	ASSNYFTSGENEQY
TRBV2	TRBJ2-7	11	ASMHREGGEQY
TRBV27	TRBJ2-2	12	ASSSRHPTGELF
TRBV11-3	TRBJ2-5	15	ASSLGLATSYQETQY
TRBV6-1	TRBJ1-3	16	ASSARDRGLSRGNTIY
TRBV2	TRBJ1-1	12	ASGYRASNTEAF
TRBV29-1	TRBJ1-2	11	SALDGVGGSYT
TRBV6-5	TRBJ1-6	12	ASRGWRDNSPLH
TRBV11-2	TRBJ2-4	10	ASSEQGNLQY
TRBV7-8	TRBJ2-5	13	ASSLGGRVAETQY
TRBV9	TRBJ1-1	12	ASSVSGMNTEAF
TRBV5-1	TRBJ2-5	15	ASSSSSGTGVGETQY